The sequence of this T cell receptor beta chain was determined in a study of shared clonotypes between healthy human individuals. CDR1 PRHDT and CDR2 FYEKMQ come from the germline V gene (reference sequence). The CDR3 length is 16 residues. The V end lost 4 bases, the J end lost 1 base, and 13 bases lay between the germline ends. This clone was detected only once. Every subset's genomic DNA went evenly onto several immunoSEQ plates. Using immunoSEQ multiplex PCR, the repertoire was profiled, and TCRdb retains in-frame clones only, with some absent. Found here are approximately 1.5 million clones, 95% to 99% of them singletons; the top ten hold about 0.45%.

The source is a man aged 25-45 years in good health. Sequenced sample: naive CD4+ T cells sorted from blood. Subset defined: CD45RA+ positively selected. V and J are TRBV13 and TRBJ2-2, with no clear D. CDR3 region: CASSSTKARNTGELFF. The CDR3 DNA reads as TGTGCCAGCAGCTCCACCAAGGCGAGGAACACCGGGGAGCTGTTTTTT.